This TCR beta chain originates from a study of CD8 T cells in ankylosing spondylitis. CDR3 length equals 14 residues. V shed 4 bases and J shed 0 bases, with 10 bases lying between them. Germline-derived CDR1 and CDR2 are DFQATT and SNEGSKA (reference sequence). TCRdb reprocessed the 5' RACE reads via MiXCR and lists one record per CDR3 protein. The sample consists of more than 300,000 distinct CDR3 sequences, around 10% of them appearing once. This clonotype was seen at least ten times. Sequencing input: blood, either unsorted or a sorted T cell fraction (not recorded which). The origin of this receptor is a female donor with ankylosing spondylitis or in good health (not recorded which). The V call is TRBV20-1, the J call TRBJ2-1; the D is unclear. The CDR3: CSATQLFSYNEQFF. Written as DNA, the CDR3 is TGCAGTGCTACCCAGTTGTTCTCCTACAATGAGCAGTTCTTC.